This entry is about one TCR beta chain. One frozen approximately 490,000-cell aliquot per fraction was sequenced. This entry belongs to a study of coeliac disease. Profiling relied on immunoSEQ multiplex PCR, and the TCRdb table lists in-frame clones only, not all of them. The profile shows fewer than 5,000 clones, around 57% of them singletons. Germline V gene lookup returns CDR1 SQVTM and CDR2 ANQGSEA. Trimming took off 4 bases at V and 7 bases at J, with 11 bases between the two ends. The CDR3 spans 12 residues. This TCR was sampled from an older woman with celiac disease. The sequencing input was lamina propria lymphocytes from the gut. The genes are TRBV29-1 and TRBJ2-1; possibly TRBD1 for D (5 bases). CDR3 DNA: TGCAGCGTTGCCACAGGCCCTAATGAGCAGTTCTTC. It codes for CSVATGPNEQFF.